This TCR beta chain was captured in a study of CD8+ T cells in alopecia areata. After isolation, RNA underwent reverse transcription to generate cDNA as the sequencing template. TCRdb's copy holds only in-frame clones and misses some; the assay was immunoSEQ multiplex PCR. Seen here are 55,000 to 70,000 clones, roughly 44% observed once, and the top ten hold 15% to 20%. Using a FACSAria, the CD4+ and CD8+ T cells were sorted from the PBMCs. V was clipped by 0 bases and J by 4 bases; unmatched bases: 5. The CDR3 totals 16 residues. Germline V gene lookup returns CDR1 SGHRS and CDR2 YFSETQ. A few counts support this clone.

The V gene is TRBV5-1, the J gene TRBJ2-7; TRBD2 agrees at 12 bases. Sequenced material: CD8+ T cells sorted from blood, taken at week 0. This clonotype originated in a human donor with alopecia areata. The CDR3 is CASSLVPSGRGYEQYF. The CDR3 DNA follows: TGCGCCAGCAGCTTGGTTCCTAGCGGGAGGGGGTACGAGCAGTACTTC.